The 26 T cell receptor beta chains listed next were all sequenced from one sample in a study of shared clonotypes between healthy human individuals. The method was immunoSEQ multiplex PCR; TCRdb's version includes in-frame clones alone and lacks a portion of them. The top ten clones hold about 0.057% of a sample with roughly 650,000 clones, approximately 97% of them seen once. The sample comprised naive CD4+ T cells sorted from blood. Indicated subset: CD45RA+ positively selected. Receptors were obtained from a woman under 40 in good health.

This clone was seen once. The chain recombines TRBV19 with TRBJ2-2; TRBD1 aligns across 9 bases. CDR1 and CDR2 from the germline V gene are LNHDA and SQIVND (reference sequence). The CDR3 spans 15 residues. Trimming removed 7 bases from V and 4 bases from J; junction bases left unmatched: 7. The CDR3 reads CASTPTGGATGELFF. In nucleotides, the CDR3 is TGTGCCAGTACTCCGACAGGGGGAGCCACCGGGGAGCTGTTTTTT.

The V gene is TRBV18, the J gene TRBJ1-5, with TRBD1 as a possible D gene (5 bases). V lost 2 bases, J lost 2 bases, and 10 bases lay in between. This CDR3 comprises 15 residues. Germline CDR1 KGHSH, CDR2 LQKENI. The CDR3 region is CASSPGGMGNQPQHF. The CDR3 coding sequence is TGTGCCAGCTCACCAGGGGGGATGGGCAATCAGCCCCAGCATTTT.

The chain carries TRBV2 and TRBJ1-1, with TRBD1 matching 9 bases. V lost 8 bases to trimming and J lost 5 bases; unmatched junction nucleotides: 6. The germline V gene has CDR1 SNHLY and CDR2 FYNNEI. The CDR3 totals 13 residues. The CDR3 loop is CASRTGVRTEAFF. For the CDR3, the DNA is TGTGCCAGCCGGACAGGGGTGAGGACTGAAGCTTTCTTT.

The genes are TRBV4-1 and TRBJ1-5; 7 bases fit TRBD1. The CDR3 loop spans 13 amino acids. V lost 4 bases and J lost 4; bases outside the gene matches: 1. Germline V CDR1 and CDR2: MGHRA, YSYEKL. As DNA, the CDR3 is TGCGCCAGCAGCCGACAGGGTAATCAGCCCCAGCATTTT. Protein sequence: CASSRQGNQPQHF.

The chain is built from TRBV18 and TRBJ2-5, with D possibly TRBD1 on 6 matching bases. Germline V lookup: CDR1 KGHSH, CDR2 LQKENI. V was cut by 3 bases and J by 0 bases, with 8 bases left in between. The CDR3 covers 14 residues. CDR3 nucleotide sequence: TGTGCCAGCTCACCCCGGGACAACCAAGAGACCCAGTACTTC. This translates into CASSPRDNQETQYF.

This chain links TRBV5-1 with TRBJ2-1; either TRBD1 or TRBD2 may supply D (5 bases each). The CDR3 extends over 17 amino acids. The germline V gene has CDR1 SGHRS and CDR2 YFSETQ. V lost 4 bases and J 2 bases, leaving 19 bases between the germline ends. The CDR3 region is CASSPKWGSSTYNEQFF. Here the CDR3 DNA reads TGCGCCAGCAGCCCGAAGTGGGGGTCTAGTACCTACAATGAGCAGTTCTTC.

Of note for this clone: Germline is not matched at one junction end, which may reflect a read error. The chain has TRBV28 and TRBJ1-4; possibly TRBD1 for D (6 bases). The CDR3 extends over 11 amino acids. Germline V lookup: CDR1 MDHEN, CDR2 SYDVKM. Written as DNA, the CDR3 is TGTGCCAGCAGTCCCGGGACAAAACTCAACTTT. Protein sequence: CASSPGTKLNF. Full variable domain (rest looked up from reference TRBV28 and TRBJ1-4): DVKVTQSSRYLVKRTGEKVFLECVQDMDHENMFWYRQDPGLGLRLIYFSYDVKMKEKGDIPEGYSVSREKKERFSLILESASTNQTSMYLCASSPGTKLNFGSGTQLSVL.

The CDR3 sequence: CASSPGGMVYEQYF. DNA for the CDR3: TGCGCCAGCAGCCCAGGGGGCATGGTCTACGAGCAGTACTTC. The chain combines TRBV5-1 with TRBJ2-7, with 8 bases matching TRBD1. CDR3 length: 14 amino acids. Germline trimming cut 4 bases from V and 3 bases from J; bases unmatched to any gene: 6. Germline lookup yields CDR1 SGHRS and CDR2 YFSETQ.

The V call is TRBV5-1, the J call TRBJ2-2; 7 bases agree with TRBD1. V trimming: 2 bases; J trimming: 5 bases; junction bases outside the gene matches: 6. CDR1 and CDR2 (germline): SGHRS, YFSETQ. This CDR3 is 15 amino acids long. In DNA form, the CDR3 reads TGCGCCAGCAGCTTTGACAGGGTTCTTACCGGGGAGCTGTTTTTT. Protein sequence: CASSFDRVLTGELFF.

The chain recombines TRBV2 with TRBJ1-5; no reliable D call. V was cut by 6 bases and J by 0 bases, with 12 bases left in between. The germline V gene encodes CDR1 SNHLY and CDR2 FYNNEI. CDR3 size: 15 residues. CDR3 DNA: TGTGCCAGCAGGACTACATCCTATAGCAATCAGCCCCAGCATTTT. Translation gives CASRTTSYSNQPQHF.

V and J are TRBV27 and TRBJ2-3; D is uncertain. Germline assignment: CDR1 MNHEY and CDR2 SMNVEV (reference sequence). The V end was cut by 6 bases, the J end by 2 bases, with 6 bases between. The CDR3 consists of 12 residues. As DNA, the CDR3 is TGTGCCAGCAGCACCCACACAGATACGCAGTATTTT. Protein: CASSTHTDTQYF.

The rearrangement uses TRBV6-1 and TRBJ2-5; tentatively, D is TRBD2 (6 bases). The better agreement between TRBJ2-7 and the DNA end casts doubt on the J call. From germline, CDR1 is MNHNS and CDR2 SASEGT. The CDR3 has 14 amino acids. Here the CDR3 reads CASRPSGAQHEQYF. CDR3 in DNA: TGTGCCAGCCGTCCTTCGGGAGCGCAACACGAGCAGTACTTC.

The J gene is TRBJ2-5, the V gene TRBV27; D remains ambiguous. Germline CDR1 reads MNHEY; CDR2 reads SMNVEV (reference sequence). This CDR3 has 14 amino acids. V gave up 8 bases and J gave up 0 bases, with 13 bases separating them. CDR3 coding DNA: TGTGCCAGCGGACGTAGACATTACCAAGAGACCCAGTACTTC. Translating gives CASGRRHYQETQYF.

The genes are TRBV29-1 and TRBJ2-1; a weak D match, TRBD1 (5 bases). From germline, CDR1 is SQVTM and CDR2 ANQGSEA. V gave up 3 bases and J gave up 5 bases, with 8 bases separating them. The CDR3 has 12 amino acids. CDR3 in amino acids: CSVEMGHNEQFF. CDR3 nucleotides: TGCAGCGTTGAGATGGGGCACAATGAGCAGTTCTTC.

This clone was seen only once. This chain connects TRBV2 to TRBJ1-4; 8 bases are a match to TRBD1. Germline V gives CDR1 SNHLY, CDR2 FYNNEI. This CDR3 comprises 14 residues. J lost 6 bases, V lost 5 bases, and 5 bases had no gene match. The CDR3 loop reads CASSIQGVHEKLFF. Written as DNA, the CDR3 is TGTGCCAGCAGTATACAGGGGGTACATGAAAAACTGTTTTTT.

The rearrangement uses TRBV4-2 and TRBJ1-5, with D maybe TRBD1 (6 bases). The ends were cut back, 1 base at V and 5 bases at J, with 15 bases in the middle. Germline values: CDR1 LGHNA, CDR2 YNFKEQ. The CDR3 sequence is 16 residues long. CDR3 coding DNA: TGTGCCAGCAGCCAAGGGGGGCAGGGGCTCTATCAGCCCCAGCATTTT. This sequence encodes CASSQGGQGLYQPQHF.

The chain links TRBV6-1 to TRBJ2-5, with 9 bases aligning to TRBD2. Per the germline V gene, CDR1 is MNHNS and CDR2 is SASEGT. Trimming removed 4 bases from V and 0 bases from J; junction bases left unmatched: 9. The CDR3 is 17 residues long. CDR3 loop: CASSGTMGLADQETQYF. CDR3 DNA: TGTGCCAGCAGTGGGACCATGGGACTAGCAGACCAAGAGACCCAGTACTTC.

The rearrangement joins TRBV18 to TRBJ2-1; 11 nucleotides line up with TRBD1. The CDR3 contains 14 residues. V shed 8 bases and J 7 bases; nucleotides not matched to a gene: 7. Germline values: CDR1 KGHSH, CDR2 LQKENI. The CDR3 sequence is CASTKGQGGNEQFF. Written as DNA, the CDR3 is TGTGCCAGCACAAAGGGACAGGGGGGGAATGAGCAGTTCTTC. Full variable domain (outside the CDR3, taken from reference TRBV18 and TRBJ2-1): NAGVMQNPRHLVRRRGQEARLRCSPMKGHSHVYWYRQLPEEGLKFMVYLQKENIIDESGMPKERFSAEFPKEGPSILRIQQVVRGDSAAYFCASTKGQGGNEQFFGPGTRLTVL.

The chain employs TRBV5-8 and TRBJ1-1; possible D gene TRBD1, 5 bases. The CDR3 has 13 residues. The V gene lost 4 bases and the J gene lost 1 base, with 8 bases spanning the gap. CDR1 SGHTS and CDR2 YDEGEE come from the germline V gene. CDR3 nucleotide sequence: TGTGCCAGCAGCCAAACAGGGAACACTGAAGCTTTCTTT. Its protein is CASSQTGNTEAFF. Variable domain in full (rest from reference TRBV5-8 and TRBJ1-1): EAGVTQSPTHLIKTRGQQATLRCSPISGHTSVYWYQQALGLGLQFLLWYDEGEERNRGNFPPRFSGRQFPNYSSELNVNALELEDSALYLCASSQTGNTEAFFGQGTRLTVV.

The CDR3 region has the DNA TGTGCCAGCAGTTACGAGGGACTAGCGGTAGATACGCAGTATTTT. It yields the protein CASSYEGLAVDTQYF. This chain uses TRBV6-5 with TRBJ2-3; 11 nucleotides agree with TRBD2. The CDR3 consists of 15 residues. Germline values: CDR1 MNHEY, CDR2 SVGAGI. Trimming took 2 bases from V and 5 from J; bases not matched to a gene: 3.

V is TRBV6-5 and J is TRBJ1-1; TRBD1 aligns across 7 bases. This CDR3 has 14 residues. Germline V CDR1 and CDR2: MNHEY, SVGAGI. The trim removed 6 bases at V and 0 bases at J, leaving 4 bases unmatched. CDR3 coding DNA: TGTGCCAGCAGGGGACAGTCACTGAACACTGAAGCTTTCTTT. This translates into CASRGQSLNTEAFF.

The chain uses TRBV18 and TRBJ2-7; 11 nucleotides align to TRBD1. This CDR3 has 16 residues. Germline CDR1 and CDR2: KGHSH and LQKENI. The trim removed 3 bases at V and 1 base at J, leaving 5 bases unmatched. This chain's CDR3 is CASSPPGQGVSYEQYF. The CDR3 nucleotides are TGTGCCAGCTCACCCCCGGGACAGGGGGTTTCCTACGAGCAGTACTTC.

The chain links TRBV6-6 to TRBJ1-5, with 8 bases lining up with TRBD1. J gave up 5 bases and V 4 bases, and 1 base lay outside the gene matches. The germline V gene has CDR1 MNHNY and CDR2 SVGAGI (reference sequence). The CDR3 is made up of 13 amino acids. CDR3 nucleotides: TGTGCCAGCAGTTTGACAGGGGATCAGCCCCAGCATTTT. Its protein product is CASSLTGDQPQHF.

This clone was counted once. The CDR3 here is CASRSPGVQADYTF. DNA for the CDR3: TGTGCCAGTAGATCCCCAGGCGTCCAGGCGGACTACACCTTC. The chain recombines TRBV19 with TRBJ1-2, with no clear D. Germline V CDR1 and CDR2: LNHDA, SQIVND (reference sequence). Trimming stripped 6 bases from V and 10 bases from J, with 21 bases between. This CDR3 has 14 amino acids. The entire variable domain, with the rest obtained from reference TRBV19 and TRBJ1-2, is as follows: DGGITQSPKYLFRKEGQNVTLSCEQNLNHDAMYWYRQDPGQGLRLIYYSQIVNDFQKGDIAEGYSVSREKKESFPLTVTSAQKNPTAFYLCASRSPGVQADYTFGSGTRLTVV.

The CDR3: CASSLGDPDTQYF. The CDR3 region has the DNA TGCGCCAGCAGCTTGGGGGACCCAGATACGCAGTATTTT. This chain links TRBV5-1 with TRBJ2-3, with D perhaps matching TRBD1 or TRBD2 (5 bases each). CDR3 length equals 13 residues. The V gene's germline CDR1 is SGHRS and CDR2 YFSETQ. V was pared by 0 bases and J by 4 bases, with 6 bases between.

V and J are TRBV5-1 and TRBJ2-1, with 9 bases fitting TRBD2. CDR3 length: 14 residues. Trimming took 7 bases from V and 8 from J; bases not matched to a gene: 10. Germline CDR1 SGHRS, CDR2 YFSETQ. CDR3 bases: TGCGCCAGCTCTAGACTAGCGGCGGGGGATGAGCAGTTCTTC. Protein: CASSRLAAGDEQFF.